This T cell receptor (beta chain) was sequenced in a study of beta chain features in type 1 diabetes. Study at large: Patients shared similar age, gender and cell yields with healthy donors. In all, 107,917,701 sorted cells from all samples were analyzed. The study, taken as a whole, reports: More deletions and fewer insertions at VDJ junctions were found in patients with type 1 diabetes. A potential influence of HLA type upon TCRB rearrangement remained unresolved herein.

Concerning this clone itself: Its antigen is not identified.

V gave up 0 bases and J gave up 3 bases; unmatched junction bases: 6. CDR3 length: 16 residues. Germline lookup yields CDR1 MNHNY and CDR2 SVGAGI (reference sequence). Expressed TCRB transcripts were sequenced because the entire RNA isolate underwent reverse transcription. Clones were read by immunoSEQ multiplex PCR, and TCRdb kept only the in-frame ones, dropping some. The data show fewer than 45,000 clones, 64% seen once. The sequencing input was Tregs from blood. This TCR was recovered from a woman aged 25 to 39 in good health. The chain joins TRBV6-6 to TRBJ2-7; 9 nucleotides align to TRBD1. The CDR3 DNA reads TGTGCCAGCAGTTACTCGGGGACAGGGAGACTCTACGAGCAGTACTTC. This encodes CASSYSGTGRLYEQYF.